This entry concerns a single T cell receptor (beta chain). This CDR3 comprises 13 residues. The junction had 3 bases not matched to a gene; V was cut back by 5 bases and J by 5 bases. Per germline, CDR1 SGHKS and CDR2 YYEKEE (reference sequence). The repertoire was sequenced with immunoSEQ multiplex PCR; TCRdb's copy has only in-frame clones and lacks some. The data show about 67,000 clones, approximately 90% seen once. The data belong to a study of T cell changes during pregnancy in multiple sclerosis. The sample here was peripheral blood, taken in the second trimester of pregnancy. The clonotype was recovered from a female donor with multiple sclerosis, enrolled in a pregnancy study. The chain carries TRBV5-5 and TRBJ1-1; 10 nucleotides align to TRBD1. CDR3 residues: CASRPDRGTEAFF. For the CDR3, the DNA is TGTGCCAGCAGGCCGGACAGGGGGACTGAAGCTTTCTTT.